These 29 T cell receptor beta chains came from one sample sequenced in a study of cytomegalovirus exposure and HLA in healthy donors listed by TCRdb under 2017. The library was obtained by the immunoSEQ multiplex PCR assay. For the multiplex PCR, a mixture combining 60 forward primers for TCR Vbeta segments and 13 reverse primers for TCR Jbeta segments was used. TCRdb took this table from immuneACCESS and kept in-frame rearrangements with V and J called. Such tables lack part of the clones; where checked against another copy, unresolved V genes explain under half of the gap, and the rest is unexplained. The sample profile shows roughly 100,000 clones; around 57% of them were found once. The ten largest clones represent over 4% of the sample. The material sequenced was PBMCs. The source of these receptors is a human donor in good health.

This clone was counted only a few times. The rearrangement links TRBV28 to TRBJ2-5; D uncertain. The V end was cut by 5 bases, the J end by 4 bases, with 14 bases between. The CDR3 contains 14 residues. CDR1 and CDR2 (germline): MDHEN, SYDVKM. The CDR3, as DNA: TGTGCCAGCAGTACAGAAAATTTAAGAGAGACCCAGTACTTC. It translates to CASSTENLRETQYF.

This rearrangement joins TRBV6-5 to TRBJ2-7; 7 bases line up with TRBD1. Per the germline V gene, CDR1 is MNHEY and CDR2 is SVGAGI. This CDR3 has 14 amino acids. V dropped 5 bases and J dropped 1; count of bases not matched to a gene: 5. CDR3 region: CASSLRGQSYEQYF. The CDR3 coding sequence is TGTGCCAGCAGTCTACGGGGACAGTCCTACGAGCAGTACTTC.

This clone was found once. The V gene is TRBV28, the J gene TRBJ2-7; 8 nucleotides line up with TRBD1. The CDR3 is 14 amino acids. After removal of 5 bases from V and 0 bases from J, the junction contained 3 bases not matched to a gene. CDR1 is MDHEN and CDR2 is SYDVKM in the germline V gene. The CDR3 DNA sequence: TGTGCCAGCAGTCCGACAGGGGCCTCCTACGAGCAGTACTTC. Encoded protein: CASSPTGASYEQYF.

This clone was observed a handful of times. The rearrangement joins TRBV27 to TRBJ1-4, with D maybe TRBD1 (6 bases). V was pared by 5 bases and J by 7 bases, with 20 bases between. The CDR3 sequence is 16 residues long. The V gene's germline CDR1 is MNHEY and CDR2 SMNVEV (reference sequence). The CDR3 bases are TGTGCCAGCAGTCCGGGACACTCAAAAGGAGCTGAAAAACTGTTTTTT. Its protein product is CASSPGHSKGAEKLFF.

This clone was seen a single time. This chain uses TRBV5-1 with TRBJ1-2, with TRBD1 identical over 8 bases. Losses at the gene ends were 0 bases for V and 3 bases for J; bases not matched to a gene: 7. The CDR3 sequence is 16 residues long. Germline V CDR1 and CDR2: SGHRS, YFSETQ. In DNA, the CDR3 is TGCGCCAGCAGCTTGGCAGTGTTGGACAGGGACTATGGCTACACCTTC. Translating it yields CASSLAVLDRDYGYTF.

This chain joins TRBV30 and TRBJ1-5, with 7 positions matching TRBD1. The CDR3 has 14 residues. The V gene's germline CDR1 is GTSNPN and CDR2 SVGIG (reference sequence). With 4 bases clipped from V and 7 bases from J, the junction kept 10 bases outside the gene matches. CDR3 residues: CAWTGRGTYQPQHF. The CDR3 nucleotides are TGTGCCTGGACAGGCAGGGGGACCTACCAGCCCCAGCATTTT.

This rearrangement joins TRBV18 to TRBJ1-2; unclear D gene. The CDR3 covers 15 residues. Trimming removed 1 base from V and 0 bases from J, with 9 bases in between. Looked up from germline, CDR1 is KGHSH and CDR2 is LQKENI. CDR3 in amino acids: CASSPQGGTNYGYTF. DNA of the CDR3: TGTGCCAGCTCACCACAGGGAGGAACTAACTATGGCTACACCTTC.

This chain joins TRBV7-2 and TRBJ2-3, with 9 bases fitting TRBD2. The J segment lost 5 bases and the V segment lost 8 bases, leaving 8 bases of the junction unmatched. This CDR3 comprises 14 residues. Germline loops: CDR1 SGHTA, CDR2 FQGNSA. Here the CDR3 DNA reads TGTGCCAGCCGGGCGGGAGGGCTTGGAGATACGCAGTATTTT. Encoded protein: CASRAGGLGDTQYF.

The chain employs TRBV2 and TRBJ2-5; possible D gene TRBD1, 5 bases. CDR1 is SNHLY, CDR2 FYNNEI, per germline. Trimming removed 8 bases at V and 1 base at J, with 17 bases between. The CDR3 has 15 residues. The CDR3 DNA reads as TGTGCCAGCCTGGATTATCAGGGTATCCAAGAGACCCAGTACTTC. Protein product: CASLDYQGIQETQYF.

The rearrangement uses TRBV29-1 and TRBJ2-1; 12 nucleotides align to TRBD2. Per germline, CDR1 SQVTM and CDR2 ANQGSEA. Trimming cost V 8 bases and J 10 bases; bases outside gene matches: 9. The CDR3 is made up of 13 amino acids. This chain's CDR3 is CSPRLAGGREQFF. The CDR3 coding sequence is TGCAGCCCTCGGCTAGCGGGAGGGAGGGAGCAGTTCTTC.

The V gene is TRBV7-2, the J gene TRBJ1-4; 7 positions match TRBD1. Germline V gene lookup returns CDR1 SGHTA and CDR2 FQGNSA. The V gene end was trimmed by 4 bases and the J gene end by 8 bases; junction bases not matched to a gene: 10. This CDR3 is built from 15 residues. This CDR3 reads CASSSTGSLSEKLFF. CDR3 DNA: TGTGCCAGCAGCTCGACAGGGTCACTCTCCGAAAAACTGTTTTTT.

V and J are TRBV10-1 and TRBJ2-2, with a weak D call TRBD1 (6 bases). The CDR3 totals 17 residues. The germline V and J ends were trimmed by 0 bases and 4 bases, with 15 bases remaining between them. CDR1 is WNHNN and CDR2 is SYGVQD in the germline V gene (reference sequence). The chain's CDR3 is CASSESRGTPGTGELFF. As DNA, the CDR3 is TGCGCCAGCAGTGAGTCGAGGGGGACCCCGGGCACCGGGGAGCTGTTTTTT.

The chain links TRBV18 to TRBJ2-5; D is unresolved. The germline gives CDR1 KGHSH, CDR2 LQKENI. Trimming removed 2 bases from V and 7 bases from J, with 5 bases in between. The CDR3 has 11 amino acids. The CDR3, as DNA: TGTGCCAGCTCACCAGGCCCGACCCAGTACTTC. Amino acids: CASSPGPTQYF.

The chain carries TRBV7-9 and TRBJ2-6, with D possibly TRBD1 on 6 matching bases. V lost 0 bases and J lost 1, with 7 bases in between. The CDR3 contains 16 residues. The V gene's germline CDR1 is SEHNR and CDR2 FQNEAQ (reference sequence). The CDR3 DNA is TGTGCCAGCAGCTTAGCGCAGGGGTCTGGGGCCAACGTCCTGACTTTC. Amino acids: CASSLAQGSGANVLTF.

A few counts support this clone. The chain uses TRBV10-1 and TRBJ2-1, with D tentatively TRBD2 (6 bases). There are 12 residues in the CDR3. Trimming cost V 3 bases and J 8 bases, with 8 bases left between them. The germline V gene encodes CDR1 WNHNN and CDR2 SYGVQD (reference sequence). CDR3: CASSEGGDEQFF. The DNA of the CDR3 is TGCGCCAGCAGTGAAGGCGGGGATGAGCAGTTCTTC.

V gene TRBV7-8 combines with J gene TRBJ2-5; TRBD2 matches 9 bases. Germline V gene lookup returns CDR1 SGHVS and CDR2 FQNEAQ. This CDR3 region has 17 residues. V shed 4 bases and J 5 bases; nucleotides not matched to a gene: 14. The CDR3 spells CASSSDRGGRAYETQYF. In nucleotides, the CDR3 is TGTGCCAGCAGCTCCGACCGGGGCGGGAGGGCCTACGAGACCCAGTACTTC.

The rearrangement joins TRBV2 to TRBJ2-7, with 9 bases identical to TRBD1. Germline loops: CDR1 SNHLY, CDR2 FYNNEI. The CDR3 has 19 amino acids. V was clipped by 6 bases and J by 6 bases; unmatched bases: 24. The CDR3 nucleotides are TGTGCCAGCAGCCTACGACCCCGATGGATGACAGGGGGTCGTGGCGAGCAGTACTTC. Its translation is CASSLRPRWMTGGRGEQYF.

The chain is built from TRBV18 and TRBJ1-5; D not certain. The CDR3 contains 16 residues. V lost 3 bases and J 0 bases, leaving 12 bases between the germline ends. Germline V gene sequence: CDR1 KGHSH, CDR2 LQKENI. The CDR3: CASSPTTDYSNQPQHF. CDR3 in DNA: TGTGCCAGCTCACCGACTACAGATTATAGCAATCAGCCCCAGCATTTT.

This clone was detected only a few times. The chain employs TRBV4-1 and TRBJ2-5; 8 nucleotides match TRBD2. Germline V gene data show CDR1 as MGHRA and CDR2 as YSYEKL. J gave up 5 bases and V 0 bases, and 8 bases lay outside the gene matches. The CDR3 is 16 amino acids. The CDR3 sequence: CASSQDRTGGPETQYF. CDR3 sequence (DNA): TGCGCCAGCAGCCAAGATCGTACGGGAGGGCCGGAGACCCAGTACTTC.

The V gene is TRBV11-3, the J gene TRBJ2-1; D unclear. From germline, CDR1 is SGHNT and CDR2 YENEEA. The CDR3 runs to 15 residues. V lost 5 bases and J lost 0, with 11 bases in between. The CDR3 is CASSPSVTSYNEQFF. The CDR3 coding sequence is TGTGCCAGCAGCCCGAGCGTAACCTCCTACAATGAGCAGTTCTTC.

The V call is TRBV9, the J call TRBJ2-7, with 7 nucleotides matching TRBD2. V trimming: 2 bases; J trimming: 2 bases; junction bases outside the gene matches: 4. This CDR3 contains 14 residues. Germline values: CDR1 SGDLS, CDR2 YYNGEE. CDR3 residues: CASSVGGSTYEQYF. The DNA of the CDR3 is TGTGCCAGCAGCGTGGGCGGGAGCACCTACGAGCAGTACTTC.

The chain combines TRBV30 with TRBJ1-2; the D gene is possibly TRBD1 (5 bases). This CDR3 has 13 residues. Trimming took 2 bases from V and 4 from J, leaving 11 bases between them. Germline CDR1 reads GTSNPN; CDR2 reads SVGIG (reference sequence). The CDR3: CAWSIGAAYGYTF. The CDR3 region has the DNA TGTGCCTGGAGTATTGGGGCGGCCTATGGCTACACCTTC.

The CDR3 coding sequence is TGCGCCAGCAGCTTGGCCGGGACTGACACCTACGAGCAGTACTTC. Amino acids: CASSLAGTDTYEQYF. This chain uses TRBV5-1 with TRBJ2-7; tentatively, D is TRBD2 (6 bases). Germline lookup yields CDR1 SGHRS and CDR2 YFSETQ. There are 15 residues in the CDR3. Between the trimmed V and J ends, which lost 0 bases and 2 bases, there was a span of 12 bases.

V usage is TRBV6-1 and J usage is TRBJ2-4; D remains ambiguous. CDR1 is MNHNS, CDR2 SASEGT, per germline. The CDR3 totals 15 residues. V was shortened by 5 bases and J by 3 bases, with 14 bases between the two germline ends. The CDR3 sequence is CASSSGGPYKNIQYF. CDR3 nucleotides: TGTGCCAGCAGTTCAGGTGGGCCCTACAAAAACATTCAGTACTTC.

The chain carries TRBV4-2 and TRBJ2-4, with D perhaps TRBD2 (7 bases). Germline V gene lookup returns CDR1 LGHNA and CDR2 YNFKEQ. The CDR3 is 17 residues long. The ends were cut back, 0 bases at V and 7 bases at J, with 19 bases in the middle. The CDR3 bases are TGTGCCAGCAGCCAAGAATGGCGGTCGGGGGGCCAGAACATTCAGTACTTC. It is translated as CASSQEWRSGGQNIQYF.

This chain uses TRBV10-3 with TRBJ2-1; the D gene is possibly TRBD1 (5 bases). V was trimmed by 7 bases and J by 4 bases, leaving 14 bases between them. The CDR3 contains 14 residues. The germline V gene has CDR1 ENHRY and CDR2 SYGVKD. For the CDR3, the DNA is TGTGCCATCAAGACGGCAGGGCCATACAATGAGCAGTTCTTC. It codes for CAIKTAGPYNEQFF.

This clone was picked up a small number of times. DNA for the CDR3: TGTGCCAGCAGCTTGAGGTCAGGTCGCGAGCAGTTCTTC. Translating it yields CASSLRSGREQFF. The chain joins TRBV5-4 to TRBJ2-1; D ambiguous. V was clipped by 1 base and J by 10 bases, with 12 bases between them. CDR3 length equals 13 residues. Per the germline V gene, CDR1 is SGHNT and CDR2 is YYREEE (reference sequence).

The rearrangement links TRBV18 to TRBJ2-5; the D gene is possibly TRBD1 (5 bases). Germline V lookup: CDR1 KGHSH, CDR2 LQKENI. This CDR3 contains 14 residues. Trimming took off 3 bases at V and 2 bases at J, with 10 bases between the two ends. The CDR3, as DNA: TGTGCCAGCTCACCGACAGTGAGGCAAGAGACCCAGTACTTC. Translating it yields CASSPTVRQETQYF.

J is TRBJ1-1 and V is TRBV6-5; D is possibly TRBD1 (5 bases). The CDR3 covers 14 residues. Germline loops: CDR1 MNHEY, CDR2 SVGAGI. The V and J ends lost 3 bases and 5 bases respectively, with 13 bases between them. CDR3: CASSYGQGITEAFF. CDR3 DNA sequence: TGTGCCAGCAGTTATGGGCAGGGAATAACTGAAGCTTTCTTT.